This TCR beta chain stems from a study of human T cells and chemical hapten exposure. The CDR3 has 12 amino acids. V gave up 5 bases and J gave up 2 bases, with 7 bases separating them. The germline gives CDR1 ENHRY, CDR2 SYGVKD. Study results and limitations: TCRs above 1 in 1000 frequency stayed constant with DPC sensitization.

Time point of the sample: healthy volunteer bleed at 2 weeks. Whole blood, unfractionated, served as the material for total RNA extraction. Attachment of unique molecular identifiers to individual cDNA molecules was performed in the library. As originally analysed: Sampled TCR counts reached a median of 95,638 per sample, with values ranging from roughly 20,000 to 700,000. TCRdb recomputed calls from the RACE reads with MiXCR, one row per CDR3 protein. The V and J calls here are based on TCRdb, not the publication. The sample holds tens of thousands of distinct CDR3 sequences, roughly 8% seen once. A few counts support this clonotype. What it binds is unknown.

Sequencing was performed on whole blood. This TCR was recovered from a female donor in good health. Some clones in this sample may be carry-over from other donors' samples. V gene TRBV10-3 combines with J gene TRBJ2-7; D is ambiguous. CDR3 coding DNA: TGTGCCATCAGTATACAACCCTACGAGCAGTACTTC. This sequence encodes CAISIQPYEQYF.